The 27 T cell receptor beta chains reported below all come from one sample, sequenced in a study of cytomegalovirus exposure and HLA in healthy donors. TCRdb keeps only in-frame clones here, not all; method: immunoSEQ multiplex PCR. The sample carries more than 70,000 clones, 90% to 96% recorded once. The sample consisted of PBMCs. Source of these receptors: a man younger than 35 in good health and CMV-seropositive.

CDR3 DNA: TGTGCCAGCAGTTACGACACTGGGGCCAACGTCCTGACTTTC. Its translation: CASSYDTGANVLTF. The chain employs TRBV6-5 and TRBJ2-6, with D unclear. Germline CDR1 MNHEY, CDR2 SVGAGI. The V end was cut by 2 bases, the J end by 2 bases, with 4 bases between. There are 14 residues in the CDR3.

This chain uses TRBV28 with TRBJ2-7; D possibly corresponds to TRBD1 (5 bases). CDR3 length: 13 amino acids. Germline assignment: CDR1 MDHEN and CDR2 SYDVKM. V was trimmed by 10 bases and J by 3 bases, leaving 16 bases between them. The CDR3 DNA follows: TGTGCCATTTCCTACGGCAGGGACTACGAGCAGTACTTC. It yields the protein CAISYGRDYEQYF.

V is TRBV28 and J is TRBJ1-1; 7 bases align to TRBD1. The CDR3 loop spans 19 amino acids. With 6 bases clipped from V and 0 bases from J, the junction kept 19 bases outside the gene matches. Per the germline V gene, CDR1 is MDHEN and CDR2 is SYDVKM. CDR3 loop: CASSSRVLGQGEMNTEAFF. The CDR3 DNA follows: TGTGCCAGCAGCTCACGCGTTCTCGGTCAGGGGGAAATGAACACTGAAGCTTTCTTT. Combining the CDR3 with reference TRBV28 and TRBJ1-1 gives the whole variable domain DVKVTQSSRYLVKRTGEKVFLECVQDMDHENMFWYRQDPGLGLRLIYFSYDVKMKEKGDIPEGYSVSREKKERFSLILESASTNQTSMYLCASSSRVLGQGEMNTEAFFGQGTRLTVV.

V and J are TRBV5-4 and TRBJ2-5; D gene ambiguous. The CDR3 covers 14 residues. V dropped 0 bases and J dropped 2 bases, with 8 bases sitting between them. Germline-derived CDR1 and CDR2 are SGHNT and YYREEE (reference sequence). The CDR3 nucleotides read TGTGCCAGCAGCTTGGATACCAGTCAAGAGACCCAGTACTTC. Amino acid sequence: CASSLDTSQETQYF.

The rearrangement links TRBV9 to TRBJ2-2; 9 bases line up with TRBD2. Germline V gene data show CDR1 as SGDLS and CDR2 as YYNGEE. V shed 2 bases and J 1 base; nucleotides not matched to a gene: 9. The length of the CDR3 is 18 residues. The CDR3 region has the DNA TGTGCCAGCAGCGTGGGAATAGCGGGAGTCCTGAACACCGGGGAGCTGTTTTTT. Amino acids: CASSVGIAGVLNTGELFF.

This chain uses TRBV9 with TRBJ2-1; 12 nucleotides agree with TRBD2. Per germline, CDR1 SGDLS and CDR2 YYNGEE. V lost 2 bases and J lost 5; bases outside the gene matches: 5. The CDR3 contains 16 residues. The CDR3 loop is CASSVTSGSLDNEQFF. CDR3 bases: TGTGCCAGCAGCGTGACTAGCGGGAGTCTGGACAATGAGCAGTTCTTC.

The rearrangement joins TRBV20-1 to TRBJ2-1; no clear D. CDR1 and CDR2 (germline): DFQATT, SNEGSKA (reference sequence). This CDR3 is built from 11 residues. Trimming cost V 6 bases and J 4 bases, with 7 bases left between them. The CDR3 here is CSALAYNEQFF. The CDR3 DNA reads TGCAGTGCGCTGGCTTACAATGAGCAGTTCTTC.

V is TRBV6-1 and J is TRBJ1-2; TRBD1 is a possible D gene (5 bases). Trimming took 7 bases from V and 3 from J, leaving 18 bases between them. This CDR3 is 15 amino acids long. CDR1 MNHNS and CDR2 SASEGT come from the germline V gene. DNA of the CDR3: TGTGCCAGCACCCCCGGATGGGGCGCCGACTATGGCTACACCTTC. As protein: CASTPGWGADYGYTF.

The sample holds one count of this clone. The chain couples TRBV7-6 to TRBJ2-1; TRBD2 agrees at 7 bases. Germline assignment: CDR1 SGHVS and CDR2 FNYEAQ. The junction had 12 bases not matched to a gene; V was cut back by 5 bases and J by 5 bases. The CDR3 runs to 16 residues. DNA of the CDR3: TGTGCCAGCAGCGCCATTACCGGGACTACCCACAATGAGCAGTTCTTC. Its translation is CASSAITGTTHNEQFF.

The chain links TRBV4-1 to TRBJ1-4; D gene unclear. The V end lost 4 bases, the J end lost 7 bases, and 28 bases lay between the germline ends. Germline loops: CDR1 MGHRA, CDR2 YSYEKL. This CDR3 is 19 amino acids long. The CDR3 DNA follows: TGCGCCAGCAGCCCCCGAACGGCTGGGAGGAAACCCCTTCTTGAAAAACTGTTTTTT. Translation: CASSPRTAGRKPLLEKLFF.

The chain is built from TRBV15 and TRBJ1-1, with a weak D call TRBD1 (5 bases). Trimming shortened V by 0 bases and J by 3 bases, and 8 bases separated the two germline ends. The germline V gene has CDR1 LNHNV and CDR2 YYDKDF (reference sequence). The CDR3 extends over 14 amino acids. In nucleotides, the CDR3 is TGTGCCACCAGCAGAGAGGCGGGGGACACTGAAGCTTTCTTT. Protein product: CATSREAGDTEAFF. Variable domain in full (rest from reference TRBV15 and TRBJ1-1): DAMVIQNPRYQVTQFGKPVTLSCSQTLNHNVMYWYQQKSSQAPKLLFHYYDKDFNNEADTPDNFQSRRPNTSFCFLDIRSPGLGDTAMYLCATSREAGDTEAFFGQGTRLTVV.

This chain connects TRBV27 to TRBJ2-1; a weak D match, TRBD1 (6 bases). The CDR3 consists of 14 residues. V gave up 6 bases and J gave up 4 bases, with 13 bases separating them. Germline CDR1 MNHEY, CDR2 SMNVEV (reference sequence). CDR3 loop: CASSGIRGYNEQFF. Written as DNA, the CDR3 is TGTGCCAGCAGCGGGATAAGGGGGTACAATGAGCAGTTCTTC.

The chain links TRBV19 to TRBJ2-3, with D possibly being TRBD1 (5 bases). Germline loops: CDR1 LNHDA, CDR2 SQIVND (reference sequence). The CDR3 loop spans 12 amino acids. Deletions cut 9 bases from V and 2 bases from J, with 9 bases between. The DNA for the CDR3 is TGTGCCAGGAGACAGAACACAGATACGCAGTATTTT. As protein: CARRQNTDTQYF.

This chain links TRBV5-4 with TRBJ1-1, with 9 bases matching TRBD1. Germline assignment: CDR1 SGHNT and CDR2 YYREEE (reference sequence). V lost 1 base to trimming and J lost 0 bases; unmatched junction nucleotides: 10. This CDR3 spans 18 amino acids. The CDR3 loop reads CASSLSDRGVPMNTEAFF. Written as DNA, the CDR3 is TGTGCCAGCAGCTTGTCGGACAGGGGAGTTCCTATGAACACTGAAGCTTTCTTT.

The gene calls are TRBV6-1 and TRBJ1-1; D may be TRBD1 (6 bases). Trimming removed 5 bases from V and 5 bases from J, with 12 bases in between. The CDR3 sequence is 13 residues long. Germline V CDR1 and CDR2: MNHNS, SASEGT. The CDR3 loop reads CASSIQGRTEAFF. In DNA, the CDR3 is TGTGCCAGCAGTATACAGGGTAGGACTGAAGCTTTCTTT.

The chain recombines TRBV10-3 with TRBJ1-5; no reliable D call. The CDR3 spans 15 residues. V lost 2 bases, J lost 4 bases, and 12 bases lay in between. Germline lookup yields CDR1 ENHRY and CDR2 SYGVKD. The CDR3, as DNA: TGTGCCATCAGTGAGGGCGGCGGTTTGAATCAGCCCCAGCATTTT. It translates to CAISEGGGLNQPQHF.

The V gene is TRBV27, the J gene TRBJ1-5; 9 nucleotides match TRBD1. Germline V gene data show CDR1 as MNHEY and CDR2 as SMNVEV (reference sequence). J gave up 0 bases and V 5 bases, and 14 bases lay outside the gene matches. The CDR3 has 19 residues. In DNA, the CDR3 is TGTGCCAGCAGTCCCATACTGGGACAGGGAATATATAGCAATCAGCCCCAGCATTTT. This gives the protein CASSPILGQGIYSNQPQHF.

This clone was seen only once. The chain links TRBV11-2 to TRBJ2-1, with D unresolved. Germline V gene data show CDR1 as SGHAT and CDR2 as FQNNGV. This CDR3 contains 16 residues. The germline V and J ends were trimmed by 3 bases and 5 bases, with 17 bases remaining between them. The CDR3 DNA reads as TGTGCCAGCAGCTTGTCACCCGCCATAACAAACAATGAGCAGTTCTTC. This sequence encodes CASSLSPAITNNEQFF.

A single count supports this clone. V usage is TRBV5-1 and J usage is TRBJ2-7; the match to TRBD1 covers 8 bases. The CDR3 length is 14 residues. CDR1 SGHRS and CDR2 YFSETQ come from the germline V gene. V shed 4 bases and J 5 bases; nucleotides not matched to a gene: 8. CDR3 sequence (DNA): TGCGCCAGCAGCGCCTACAGGGGGGCGGACGAGCAGTACTTC. Translated, it gives CASSAYRGADEQYF.

J is TRBJ2-3 and V is TRBV6-5; D not certain. The CDR3 loop spans 11 amino acids. V dropped 10 bases and J dropped 4 bases, with 9 bases sitting between them. Per germline, CDR1 MNHEY and CDR2 SVGAGI. The CDR3 is CATRRADTQYF. In DNA, the CDR3 is TGTGCCACCAGACGGGCAGATACGCAGTATTTT.

The CDR3 is CASREQGATNEKLFF. In DNA, the CDR3 is TGTGCCAGCAGAGAACAGGGGGCAACTAATGAAAAACTGTTTTTT. The chain couples TRBV2 to TRBJ1-4, with 8 nucleotides matching TRBD1. V lost 6 bases to trimming and J lost 0 bases; unmatched junction nucleotides: 3. The germline V gene encodes CDR1 SNHLY and CDR2 FYNNEI. This CDR3 contains 15 residues.

This clone was detected only once. The genes are TRBV5-4 and TRBJ1-3, with 7 bases that match TRBD1. V dropped 5 bases and J dropped 4; count of bases not matched to a gene: 9. The CDR3 length is 15 residues. Per germline, CDR1 SGHNT and CDR2 YYREEE (reference sequence). The CDR3 loop reads CASSFKTGAGNTIYF. The CDR3 DNA follows: TGTGCCAGCAGTTTCAAAACAGGGGCCGGAAACACCATATATTTT.

V gene TRBV7-9 combines with J gene TRBJ1-2; D perhaps matches TRBD1 (5 bases). CDR3 length equals 13 residues. Trimming cost V 4 bases and J 0 bases, with 6 bases left between them. CDR1 is SEHNR and CDR2 is FQNEAQ in the germline V gene (reference sequence). The CDR3 DNA follows: TGTGCCAGCAGCTCCAGGGCTAACTATGGCTACACCTTC. Translating it yields CASSSRANYGYTF.

This chain uses TRBV7-9 with TRBJ2-5; 12 bases align to TRBD2. Germline-derived CDR1 and CDR2 are SEHNR and FQNEAQ (reference sequence). The CDR3 extends over 16 amino acids. Trimming at V came to 2 bases and at J to 6 bases, leaving 7 bases not matched to a gene. The chain's CDR3 is CASSLWGWTSGKTQYF. The CDR3 DNA reads as TGTGCCAGCAGCTTATGGGGGTGGACTAGCGGGAAGACCCAGTACTTC.

This chain links TRBV30 with TRBJ1-1; the D is unclear. Germline V gene sequence: CDR1 GTSNPN, CDR2 SVGIG (reference sequence). The CDR3 sequence is 14 residues long. V was clipped by 3 bases and J by 6 bases, with 17 bases between them. Here the CDR3 reads CAWSLTRESAEAFF. CDR3 in DNA: TGTGCCTGGAGCCTTACGAGGGAGTCCGCTGAAGCTTTCTTT.

V gene TRBV7-8 combines with J gene TRBJ2-1; 12 nucleotides align to TRBD2. This CDR3 is 20 amino acids long. V dropped 5 bases and J dropped 10; count of bases not matched to a gene: 24. Germline lookup yields CDR1 SGHVS and CDR2 FQNEAQ. CDR3 coding DNA: TGTGCCAGCAGCCCTCCCCTAAGGGAGACTAGCGGGAGACCTGTACGGGAGCAGTTCTTC. This sequence encodes CASSPPLRETSGRPVREQFF.

About this clone: The identical CDR3 is also encoded by other nucleotide sequences in the sample. V usage is TRBV10-1 and J usage is TRBJ1-1, with D unclear. The ends were cut back, 4 bases at V and 0 bases at J, with 6 bases in the middle. Germline V gene data show CDR1 as WNHNN and CDR2 as SYGVQD (reference sequence). This CDR3 spans 13 amino acids. CDR3 residues: CASSGSVNTEAFF. DNA of the CDR3: TGCGCCAGCAGTGGCAGCGTGAACACTGAAGCTTTCTTT.